The present TCR beta chain was sequenced within a study of identical twins (dated by TCRdb to the mid-2010s). General notes on the study: The study deep-sequenced TCR alpha and beta repertoires from monozygotic twins, unrelated adults of various ages and cord blood to test whether fetal clonotypes persist. Replicate twin experiments were performed at different times using different library preparation protocols to rule out contamination. General findings and caveats noted by the study authors: Because the same donors could not be followed over many years, the conclusions depended on cross-sectional statistical analysis. Compared with coincidental sharing between unrelated individuals, out-of-frame TCR alpha sequences shared between twins showed an excess of sequences with low generation probability. Invariant T cells such as MAIT and iNKT could partly confound zero-insertion analyses, though diverse VJ usage argued against this for most clonotypes. A weaker excess of twin sharing was found in beta out-of-frame sequences because the signal-to-noise ratio was lowered by fewer shared sequences. Recombination models systematically underestimated out-of-frame TCR alpha sharing in monozygotic twins but agreed with sharing between unrelated individuals. Abundant cord blood beta clonotypes had fewer insertions, young adult naive repertoires showed a similar but weaker trend, and memory repertoires showed no such trend.

The sample holds many counts of this clonotype. Which antigen it targets is not known. Base qualities are not recorded, but no much larger clone differs from it by a single base. Receptor libraries were prepared by 5' RACE. Instrument used: Illumina HiSeq 2000. A universal primer binding site was added through template switching, and the final cDNA carried a unique molecular identifier so that TCR cDNA molecules could be counted accurately. Specific primers in the conserved constant-segment region were used to synthesize first-strand cDNA for the TCR alpha and beta chains. Each cDNA library was double barcoded, with a SMART-Mk sample barcode plus Illumina barcodes, to control for contamination. Two successive PCR steps introduced TruSeq adapter sequences along with Illumina sample barcodes. The TCR alpha and beta cDNA libraries were sequenced on the Illumina HiSeq platform using custom primers. Turning to the authors' computational methods: Unique molecular identifiers were extracted from raw reads with MiGEC, and CDR3 positions were determined with MiXCR. Recombination models were inferred per individual with the repgenHMM and IGoR tools using an EM algorithm. Shared clonotype analysis was performed with the tcR package in R, normalizing sharing by the product of cloneset sizes. To study raw recombination without the effects of thymic and clonal selection, out-of-frame nonproductive sequences were analyzed. Starting from the raw public reads, TCRdb applied fastp trimming at Q25, assembled clones with MiXCR and retained in-frame beta chains. Each CDR3 protein appears once, grouped with its most common genes and DNA. These V and J calls derive from TCRdb rather than the authors' analysis. This sample is represented by some 240,000 distinct CDR3 sequences; approximately 8.3% of them were singletons. Together, the top ten hold over 2.5% of the sample.

CDR1 and CDR2 are drawn from the germline V gene (reference sequence): DFQATT, SNEGSKA. The CDR3 covers 16 residues, taking in both the cysteine and the phenylalanine. CDR3 DNA is the only sequence kept; it has 48 bases, read in frame from the first base. The germline V and J ends show losses of 2 bases and 5 bases respectively, and no gene match explains 12 bases of the junction. Every donor in the study was a healthy Caucasian. Three pairs of female monozygotic twins, all aged about 18 to 30 years, were included in the twin cohort. Positive isolation kits from Invitrogen were used to isolate CD4+ and CD8+ T cell populations. This same sample was also taken into another study, of yellow fever vaccine responses in identical twins. The second study reports: According to the authors, in identical twins the way T cells responded to vaccination appeared partly convergent and partly personalized. Focusing on identical twins, the study followed the T cell clones that responded to the vaccine, and did so with precision.

Recombination linked TRBV20-1 to TRBJ2-5; TRBD2 fits 9 bases in the junction. The sequenced sample consisted of CD8+ T cells sorted from blood. The receptor was derived from a woman younger than 30 in good health. The base sequence is TGCAGTGCTAGAAATCGACTAGCGGAACCCTGGGAGACCCAGTACTTC. Protein translation: CSARNRLAEPWETQYF.